The subject of this entry is one T cell receptor beta chain. Treatment given: 19 received Ad26.COV2.S at low or high dose, single or two shots; several received placebo; per-sample allocation not given. Specimen acquisition occurred on day 63 following the initial vaccine or placebo injection. Only in-frame clones appear in the TCRdb table, and some are missing; sequencing was by immunoSEQ multiplex PCR. The sample shows around 300,000 clones, 86% of them seen only once. These data belong to a study of Ad26.COV2.S vaccination and SARS-CoV-2 variants. Looked up from germline, CDR1 is MNHEY and CDR2 is SVGAGI. V shed 5 bases and J shed 6 bases, with 17 bases lying between them. CDR3 length: 15 amino acids.

Sequenced material: peripheral blood, taken in a trial of Ad26.COV2.S vaccine versus placebo. This TCR derives from a person aged 18-60 years who received the Ad26.COV2.S COVID-19 vaccine or a placebo. The chain employs TRBV6-5 and TRBJ1-5; TRBD1 is a possible D gene (6 bases). The CDR3 spells CASSHHREPSQPQHF. In DNA form, the CDR3 reads TGTGCCAGCAGTCACCACAGGGAGCCAAGTCAGCCCCAGCATTTT.